Presented here are 4 T cell receptor beta chains from one specimen sequenced in a study of regulatory T cells in long-lasting Graves disease. Through Arm-PCR of CDR3 regions and iRepertoire HTBI primers, TCR beta libraries were built. TCRdb reprocessed the multiplex PCR reads via MiXCR and lists one record per CDR3 protein. Here the sample spans more than 350,000 distinct CDR3 sequences, over 20% being singletons. The time point here: persistent/refractory GD, antithyroid drugs over 5 years with positive TRAb. PBMC-extracted RNA yielded the TCR library. The sample here was peripheral blood mononuclear cells (PBMCs), taken when the disease was refractory, from a patient treated with antithyroid drugs. These receptor sequences come from a female donor with Graves disease.

Ten or more counts support this clonotype. J is TRBJ1-2 and V is TRBV11-2; D ambiguous. This CDR3 spans 23 amino acids. Germline loops: CDR1 SGHAT, CDR2 FQNNGV. V lost 5 bases and J lost 3, with 40 bases in between. Here the CDR3 reads CASSLQPSTYSSSRPGSHYGYTF. In DNA form, the CDR3 reads TGTGCCAGCAGCCTACAACCTTCGACCTACTCATCCTCTCGACCTGGCTCACACTATGGCTACACCTTC. Full variable domain (outside the CDR3, taken from reference TRBV11-2 and TRBJ1-2): EAGVAQSPRYKIIEKRQSVAFWCNPISGHATLYWYQQILGQGPKLLIQFQNNGVVDDSQLPKDRFSAERLKGVDSTLKIQPAKLEDSAVYLCASSLQPSTYSSSRPGSHYGYTFGSGTRLTVV.

The V and J genes are TRBV19 and TRBJ1-5, with 8 nucleotides matching TRBD1. The CDR3 is made up of 13 amino acids. The germline V gene encodes CDR1 LNHDA and CDR2 SQIVND (reference sequence). V was clipped by 5 bases and J by 7 bases; unmatched bases: 4. The DNA for the CDR3 is TGTGCCAGTAGTCCCGCAGGGGGCCAGCCCCAGCATTTT. Protein product: CASSPAGGQPQHF.

This chain uses TRBV25-1 with TRBJ1-1; no firm D call. The CDR3 spans 15 residues. Per the germline V gene, CDR1 is MGHDK and CDR2 is SYGVNS. V was pared by 1 base and J by 0 bases, with 9 bases between. CDR3 in DNA: TGTGCCAGCAGTGAATTGGGCAGCCTGAACACTGAAGCTTTCTTT. This gives the protein CASSELGSLNTEAFF.

This clonotype came up a few times. The chain links TRBV7-3 to TRBJ2-4, with D perhaps assigned TRBD1 or TRBD2 (5 bases each). Germline V gives CDR1 SGHTA, CDR2 FQGTGA. The V end was cut by 5 bases, the J end by 7 bases, with 18 bases between. The CDR3 sequence is 15 residues long. CDR3 nucleotides: TGTGCCAGCAGCCCCCTTGAGGGAGAGGGGAACATTCAGTACTTC. It is translated as CASSPLEGEGNIQYF.